These T cell receptor beta chains were read from a single sample in a study of cytomegalovirus exposure and HLA in healthy donors. Libraries were prepared by immunoSEQ multiplex PCR; TCRdb keeps only in-frame clonotypes and omits some of them. The top ten hold roughly 1.2% of the sample, which has around 92,000 clones, around 85% seen once. Material for sequencing was PBMCs. Every receptor here comes from a girl aged 2 to 9 in good health and CMV-seropositive. Both conserved end residues are part of each CDR3. Each record gives: D gene, V gene, J gene, clone size, CDR3 DNA, CDR3 protein. D genes are given only for firm matches. The size field is filled for only some rows; it gives once, few, many or a size class.

D gene: TRBD2
V gene: TRBV28
J gene: TRBJ2-7
clone size: .
CDR3 DNA: TGTGCCAGCAGTTTTGTGCAGCGGGGGGCCTACGAGCAGTACTTC
CDR3 protein: CASSFVQRGAYEQYF

D gene: .
V gene: TRBV28
J gene: TRBJ1-1
clone size: .
CDR3 DNA: TGTGCCAGCAGTTTATTAGGGGTGGAGAACACTGAAGCTTTCTTT
CDR3 protein: CASSLLGVENTEAFF

D gene: TRBD2
V gene: TRBV5-4
J gene: TRBJ2-1
clone size: .
CDR3 DNA: TGTGCCAGCAGCATAACTAGCGGAAGATACAATGAGCAGTTCTTC
CDR3 protein: CASSITSGRYNEQFF

D gene: TRBD2
V gene: TRBV4-1
J gene: TRBJ2-3
clone size: .
CDR3 DNA: TGCGCCAGCAGCCAAGATAGAGTACTAGCGGGAGGGCCTGGCACAGATACGCAGTATTTT
CDR3 protein: CASSQDRVLAGGPGTDTQYF

D gene: TRBD1
V gene: TRBV6-5
J gene: TRBJ1-5
clone size: .
CDR3 DNA: TGTGCCAGCAGCACTGGACAGGGCAATCAGCCCCAGCATTTT
CDR3 protein: CASSTGQGNQPQHF

D gene: TRBD1
V gene: TRBV18
J gene: TRBJ1-2
clone size: .
CDR3 DNA: TGTGCCAGCTCAGTACCGGGACAGGGGGCCGGTGGCTACACCTTC
CDR3 protein: CASSVPGQGAGGYTF

D gene: .
V gene: TRBV5-1
J gene: TRBJ2-7
clone size: .
CDR3 DNA: TGCGCCAGCAGCTTGGTAGGGGCCGTAGGCGAGCAGTACTTC
CDR3 protein: CASSLVGAVGEQYF

D gene: .
V gene: TRBV28
J gene: TRBJ1-2
clone size: .
CDR3 DNA: TGTGCCAGCAGTTCGAGTGGCTACACCTTC
CDR3 protein: CASSSSGYTF

D gene: .
V gene: TRBV27
J gene: TRBJ1-1
clone size: .
CDR3 DNA: TGTGCCAGCAGTCAGGGGTACGGTGGAACTGAAGCTTTCTTT
CDR3 protein: CASSQGYGGTEAFF

D gene: TRBD1
V gene: TRBV9
J gene: TRBJ2-3
clone size: once
CDR3 DNA: TGTGCCAGCAGCGCCGGGACAGATGGCACAGATACGCAGTATTTT
CDR3 protein: CASSAGTDGTDTQYF